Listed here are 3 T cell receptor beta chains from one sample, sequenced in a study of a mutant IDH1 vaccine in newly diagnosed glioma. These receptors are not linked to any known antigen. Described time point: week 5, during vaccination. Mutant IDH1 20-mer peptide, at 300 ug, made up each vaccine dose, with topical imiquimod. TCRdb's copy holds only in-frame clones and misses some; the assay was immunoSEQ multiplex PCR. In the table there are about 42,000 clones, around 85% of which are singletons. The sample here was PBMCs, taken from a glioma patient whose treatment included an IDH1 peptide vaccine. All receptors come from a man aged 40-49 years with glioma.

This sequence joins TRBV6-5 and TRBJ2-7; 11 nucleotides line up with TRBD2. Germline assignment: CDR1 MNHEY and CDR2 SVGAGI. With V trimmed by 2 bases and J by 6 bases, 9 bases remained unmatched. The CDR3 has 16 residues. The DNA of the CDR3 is TGTGCCAGCAGTTACCTTCAGACTAGCGGGAAGAGCGAGCAGTACTTC. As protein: CASSYLQTSGKSEQYF.

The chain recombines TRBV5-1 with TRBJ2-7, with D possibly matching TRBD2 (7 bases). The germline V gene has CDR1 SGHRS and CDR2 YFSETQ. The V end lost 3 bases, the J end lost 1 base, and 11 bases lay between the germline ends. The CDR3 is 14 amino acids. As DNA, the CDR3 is TGCGCCAGCAGCTGGGGGCGGGGGTCCTACGAGCAGTACTTC. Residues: CASSWGRGSYEQYF.

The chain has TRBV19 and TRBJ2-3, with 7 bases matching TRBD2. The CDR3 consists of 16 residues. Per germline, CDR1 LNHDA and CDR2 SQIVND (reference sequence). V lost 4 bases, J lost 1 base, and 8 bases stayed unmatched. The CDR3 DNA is TGTGCCAGTAGTACTCTAGCGGTGAAGGGCACAGATACGCAGTATTTT. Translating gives CASSTLAVKGTDTQYF.